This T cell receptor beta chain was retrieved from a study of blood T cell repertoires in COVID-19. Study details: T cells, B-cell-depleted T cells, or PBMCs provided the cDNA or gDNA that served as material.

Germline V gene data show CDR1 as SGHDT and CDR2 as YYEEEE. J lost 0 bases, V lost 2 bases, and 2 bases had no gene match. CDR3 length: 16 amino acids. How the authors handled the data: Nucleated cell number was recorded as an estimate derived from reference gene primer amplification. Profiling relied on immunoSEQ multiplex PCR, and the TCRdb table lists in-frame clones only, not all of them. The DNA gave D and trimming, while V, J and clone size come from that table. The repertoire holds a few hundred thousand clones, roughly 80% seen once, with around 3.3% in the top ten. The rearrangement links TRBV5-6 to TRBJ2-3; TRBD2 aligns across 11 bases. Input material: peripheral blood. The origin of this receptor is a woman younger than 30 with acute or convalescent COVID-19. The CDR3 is CASSFTSGRSTDTQYF. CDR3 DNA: TGTGCCAGCAGCTTTACTAGCGGGAGAAGCACAGATACGCAGTATTTT. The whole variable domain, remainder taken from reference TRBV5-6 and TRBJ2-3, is DAGVTQSPTHLIKTRGQQVTLRCSPKSGHDTVSWYQQALGQGPQFIFQYYEEEERQRGNFPDRFSGHQFPNYSSELNVNALLLGDSALYLCASSFTSGRSTDTQYFGPGTRLTVL.